This T cell receptor beta chain is from a study of T cells in Graves' hyperthyroidism and ophthalmopathy. This clonotype showed up just a few times. It was RNA transcripts that yielded the amplified TCR beta CDR3 regions. The primer set for the first-round RT-PCR of the TCR CDR3 was HTBI. TCRdb redid the calling of the multiplex PCR reads with MiXCR, one entry per CDR3 protein. The sample holds approximately 600,000 distinct CDR3 sequences; 15% to 20% are singletons and the top ten take 3.8%. The junction had 11 bases not matched to a gene; V was cut back by 6 bases and J by 8 bases. Germline CDR1 reads LNHDA; CDR2 reads SQIVND (reference sequence). The CDR3 is made up of 14 amino acids.

The chain recombines TRBV19 with TRBJ1-2, with 8 bases identical to TRBD1. Sequencing was done on a sample of blood. The source of this sequence is a woman aged 30 to 39 with Graves' hyperthyroidism. For the CDR3, the DNA is TGTGCCAGTAGAAGTTGGGACAGGCGCAGCGGCTACACCTTC. Its protein product is CASRSWDRRSGYTF. The variable domain in full, completed from reference TRBV19 and TRBJ1-2, reads DGGITQSPKYLFRKEGQNVTLSCEQNLNHDAMYWYRQDPGQGLRLIYYSQIVNDFQKGDIAEGYSVSREKKESFPLTVTSAQKNPTAFYLCASRSWDRRSGYTFGSGTRLTVV.